This record concerns one TCR beta chain sequence. This sample is part of a study of blood T cell repertoires in COVID-19. Turning to the study itself: Nucleic acid was either cDNA or gDNA, and it came from T cells, B-cell-depleted T cells, or PBMCs.

V trimming: 2 bases; J trimming: 6 bases; junction bases outside the gene matches: 4. CDR1 and CDR2 (germline): MNHEY, SVGAGI. The CDR3 has 15 amino acids. Per the original data handling: Reference gene primer amplification in the assay estimated nucleated cell counts. Produced via immunoSEQ multiplex PCR; TCRdb's table is partial and in-frame only. The V and J calls and the clone size are those of that table, but D and trimming were determined from the DNA. Here the sample spans 400,000 or so clones, roughly 86% being singletons. The chain joins TRBV6-5 to TRBJ1-2; 12 nucleotides align to TRBD1. Sequencing used PBMCs or T cells enriched from blood (not recorded which). The clonotype originates from a woman between 35 and 50 years old with acute COVID-19. The CDR3 loop reads CASSYAGTGGDGYTF. The CDR3 DNA is TGTGCCAGCAGTTACGCTGGGACAGGGGGCGATGGCTACACCTTC.